The 31 T cell receptor beta chains given below trace back to one sample, sequenced in a study of cytomegalovirus exposure and HLA in healthy donors. The PCR employed 60 Vbeta primers together with 13 Jbeta primers. Assay: immunoSEQ multiplex PCR; the TCRdb copy retains only in-frame clones and omits some. The profile shows under 150,000 clones, around 75% of them singletons. Sample: PBMCs. These receptors were collected from a woman in her forties in good health and CMV-seronegative.

The chain couples TRBV5-4 to TRBJ1-2; TRBD1 might be the D (5 bases). The V gene lost 0 bases and the J gene lost 5 bases, with 8 bases spanning the gap. Per the germline V gene, CDR1 is SGHNT and CDR2 is YYREEE (reference sequence). The CDR3 has 13 amino acids. The CDR3 nucleotides read TGTGCCAGCAGCTTGGGCAGGGATTATGGCTACACCTTC. Encoded protein: CASSLGRDYGYTF.

This clone was found once. V gene TRBV27 combines with J gene TRBJ1-1; D unresolved. Germline CDR1 and CDR2: MNHEY and SMNVEV (reference sequence). Between the trimmed V and J ends, which lost 1 base and 4 bases, there was a span of 13 bases. The CDR3 covers 15 residues. The CDR3 sequence: CASSLLMSGGTEAFF. As DNA, the CDR3 is TGTGCCAGCAGTTTATTAATGAGCGGAGGCACTGAAGCTTTCTTT.

The rearrangement joins TRBV6-5 to TRBJ1-1; 7 positions agree with TRBD1. The CDR3 sequence is 13 residues long. Germline values: CDR1 MNHEY, CDR2 SVGAGI. Trimming at V came to 5 bases and at J to 5 bases, leaving 5 bases not matched to a gene. This CDR3 is CASSRDSWTEAFF. The CDR3 bases are TGTGCCAGCAGTAGGGACAGTTGGACTGAAGCTTTCTTT.

The chain joins TRBV28 to TRBJ2-7; a weak D match, TRBD2 (6 bases). This CDR3 comprises 13 residues. Germline V gene lookup returns CDR1 MDHEN and CDR2 SYDVKM. The V gene lost 6 bases and the J gene lost 3 bases, with 12 bases spanning the gap. DNA for the CDR3: TGTGCCAGCAGCCTCGGAGGGGTCTACGAGCAGTACTTC. Protein: CASSLGGVYEQYF.

The chain carries TRBV10-3 and TRBJ1-1, with TRBD1 matching 7 bases. The trim removed 6 bases at V and 3 bases at J, leaving 10 bases unmatched. Germline V CDR1 and CDR2: ENHRY, SYGVKD. There are 15 residues in the CDR3. In nucleotides, the CDR3 is TGTGCCATCAGAGGCCGACAGGGTTGGGACACTGAAGCTTTCTTT. This gives the protein CAIRGRQGWDTEAFF.

The rearrangement joins TRBV19 to TRBJ2-3, with 10 positions matching TRBD2. The CDR3 totals 14 residues. The ends lost 3 bases at V and 4 bases at J; junction bases unmatched: 1. Germline CDR1 LNHDA, CDR2 SQIVND (reference sequence). The CDR3 bases are TGTGCCAGTAGTATCGGACTAGCGGCAGATACGCAGTATTTT. The encoded protein is CASSIGLAADTQYF.

This CDR3 is CASSITTGTKSNQPQHF. CDR3 nucleotides: TGTGCCAGCAGCATCACAACAGGGACGAAGAGCAATCAGCCCCAGCATTTT. The genes are TRBV5-6 and TRBJ1-5; D possibly corresponds to TRBD1 (6 bases). CDR1 is SGHDT, CDR2 YYEEEE, per germline. Trimming left V 4 bases short and J 1 base short, with 18 bases between. The CDR3 is 17 amino acids.

This chain connects TRBV5-1 to TRBJ2-7; a weak D match, TRBD1 (5 bases). This CDR3 spans 14 amino acids. CDR1 SGHRS and CDR2 YFSETQ come from the germline V gene. Trimming pared 4 bases from V and 0 bases from J, leaving 11 bases between. CDR3 coding DNA: TGCGCCAGCAGCACACAGGCGTCCTCCTACGAGCAGTACTTC. Translating gives CASSTQASSYEQYF. The full variable domain, with the rest looked up from reference TRBV5-1 and TRBJ2-7, is KAGVTQTPRYLIKTRGQQVTLSCSPISGHRSVSWYQQTPGQGLQFLFEYFSETQRNKGNFPGRFSGRQFSNSRSEMNVSTLELGDSALYLCASSTQASSYEQYFGPGTRLTVT.

The chain couples TRBV6-5 to TRBJ2-7, with D perhaps matching TRBD2 (6 bases). CDR3 length: 15 amino acids. Germline CDR1 is MNHEY and CDR2 is SVGAGI. V lost 4 bases and J lost 0, with 13 bases in between. The CDR3 DNA follows: TGTGCCAGCAGTTCGCTAGCGATTTCCTCCTACGAGCAGTACTTC. Protein: CASSSLAISSYEQYF.

V gene TRBV6-5 combines with J gene TRBJ2-7; perhaps TRBD1 as D (5 bases). In germline, CDR1 is MNHEY, CDR2 SVGAGI. V lost 0 bases and J lost 4, with 13 bases in between. The CDR3 is 15 residues long. The CDR3: CASSYSGQGYYEQYF. The CDR3, as DNA: TGTGCCAGCAGTTACTCGGGGCAGGGTTATTACGAGCAGTACTTC.

This chain links TRBV5-1 with TRBJ2-7; D unresolved. The CDR3 runs to 13 residues. From germline, CDR1 is SGHRS and CDR2 YFSETQ. V lost 4 bases and J lost 4, with 12 bases in between. The CDR3 nucleotides read TGCGCCAGCAGCGAGAATCAGAGGTACGAGCAGTACTTC. It codes for CASSENQRYEQYF.

The rearrangement joins TRBV28 to TRBJ2-7, with TRBD1 matching 12 bases. CDR3 length: 16 amino acids. The germline V gene encodes CDR1 MDHEN and CDR2 SYDVKM. J was trimmed by 4 bases and V by 6 bases; bases with no gene match: 10. The CDR3 here is CASSTAGTGGRYEQYF. The CDR3 DNA sequence: TGTGCCAGCAGCACCGCCGGGACAGGGGGCCGGTACGAGCAGTACTTC.

The chain joins TRBV7-9 to TRBJ2-3; D not resolved. This CDR3 comprises 12 residues. V lost 2 bases and J lost 5, with 5 bases in between. Looked up from germline, CDR1 is SEHNR and CDR2 is FQNEAQ (reference sequence). The CDR3 sequence is CASSLSRDTQYF. The DNA for the CDR3 is TGTGCCAGCAGCTTAAGTAGAGATACGCAGTATTTT.

The chain employs TRBV5-6 and TRBJ1-2; D possibly corresponds to TRBD1 (5 bases). The CDR3 is 15 amino acids. V lost 0 bases, J lost 2 bases, and 11 bases lay in between. Germline assignment: CDR1 SGHDT and CDR2 YYEEEE. The CDR3 region is CASSLVGGTNYGYTF. CDR3 coding DNA: TGTGCCAGCAGCTTGGTCGGGGGGACCAACTATGGCTACACCTTC.

Only one count was recorded for this clone. Other DNA sequences in this specimen translate into the identical CDR3. The V gene is TRBV5-1, the J gene TRBJ1-1, with TRBD1 identical over 8 bases. Germline V gives CDR1 SGHRS, CDR2 YFSETQ. The CDR3 extends over 13 amino acids. The V segment lost 2 bases and the J segment 4 bases; nucleotides outside the gene matches: 1. The CDR3 here is CASSFGQGTEAFF. CDR3 DNA: TGCGCCAGCAGCTTCGGACAGGGCACTGAAGCTTTCTTT.

As for this clone: At one end the junction does not follow the germline gene, possibly because of a read error. This chain joins TRBV11-2 and TRBJ2-1, with 8 positions matching TRBD2. The CDR3 covers 15 residues. CDR1 and CDR2 (germline): SGHAT, FQNNGV. The CDR3 reads CASSYSGEPYNEQFF. The CDR3 bases are TGTGCCAGCAGTTATAGCGGGGAACCCTATAATGAGCAGTTCTTC.

The chain recombines TRBV18 with TRBJ1-2; 8 positions agree with TRBD1. Germline trimming cut 4 bases from V and 8 bases from J; bases unmatched to any gene: 6. Looked up from germline, CDR1 is KGHSH and CDR2 is LQKENI. The CDR3 length is 13 residues. CDR3 sequence: CASSLDRGWGYTF. The DNA of the CDR3 is TGTGCCAGCTCACTCGACAGGGGATGGGGCTACACCTTC.

The chain links TRBV18 to TRBJ2-7; the match to TRBD1 covers 9 bases. The CDR3 sequence is 17 residues long. J was trimmed by 3 bases and V by 3 bases; bases with no gene match: 12. Germline CDR1 is KGHSH and CDR2 is LQKENI. Here the CDR3 DNA reads TGTGCCAGCTCACCTCTCTACTTGGACAGGGGAGTCTACGAGCAGTACTTC. It encodes CASSPLYLDRGVYEQYF.

The V gene is TRBV30, the J gene TRBJ2-5; unclear D gene. The V end lost 8 bases, the J end lost 7 bases, and 23 bases lay between the germline ends. Germline CDR1 and CDR2: GTSNPN and SVGIG (reference sequence). The CDR3 spans 14 residues. The chain's CDR3 is CALSKLAPTATQYF. The DNA of the CDR3 is TGTGCCCTATCAAAGTTAGCCCCAACGGCGACCCAGTACTTC.

The chain joins TRBV25-1 to TRBJ1-2; D is possibly TRBD1 (5 bases). This CDR3 is built from 15 residues. V shed 2 bases and J shed 0 bases, with 10 bases lying between them. Germline V lookup: CDR1 MGHDK, CDR2 SYGVNS. CDR3 protein: CASSEVGAANYGYTF. The CDR3 DNA is TGTGCCAGCAGTGAAGTAGGGGCAGCTAACTATGGCTACACCTTC.

Written as DNA, the CDR3 is TGTGCCAGCAGCGCGGGGTTAAAGCACACAGATACGCAGTATTTT. Amino acid sequence: CASSAGLKHTDTQYF. The chain joins TRBV16 to TRBJ2-3; D possibly corresponds to TRBD2 (6 bases). Trimming took 5 bases from V and 2 from J, leaving 14 bases between them. The CDR3 extends over 15 amino acids. Germline V gives CDR1 KGHSY, CDR2 FQNENV.

The chain couples TRBV5-1 to TRBJ1-2; 9 bases fit TRBD1. V dropped 4 bases and J dropped 8; count of bases not matched to a gene: 12. The CDR3 runs 15 residues. Germline values: CDR1 SGHRS, CDR2 YFSETQ. CDR3 sequence reads: CASSEGQGDVRGYTF. The CDR3 nucleotides are TGCGCCAGCAGCGAGGGACAGGGAGACGTCAGGGGCTACACCTTC.

V gene TRBV27 combines with J gene TRBJ1-2, with 11 bases lining up with TRBD1. CDR1 and CDR2 from the germline V gene are MNHEY and SMNVEV (reference sequence). The CDR3 loop spans 14 amino acids. Losses at the gene ends were 6 bases for V and 7 bases for J; bases not matched to a gene: 7. DNA for the CDR3: TGTGCCAGCAGGGACGGACAGGGGGCGGGTGGCTACACCTTC. This sequence encodes CASRDGQGAGGYTF.

The chain couples TRBV9 to TRBJ2-1; 9 bases align to TRBD1. The V gene's germline CDR1 is SGDLS and CDR2 YYNGEE. The J segment lost 9 bases and the V segment lost 5 bases, leaving 12 bases of the junction unmatched. This CDR3 is built from 15 residues. Here the CDR3 reads CASSPLTGGNTEQFF. The CDR3 DNA reads TGTGCCAGCAGTCCTTTGACAGGGGGTAATACTGAGCAGTTCTTC. Combining the CDR3 with reference TRBV9 and TRBJ2-1 gives the whole variable domain DSGVTQTPKHLITATGQRVTLRCSPRSGDLSVYWYQQSLDQGLQFLIQYYNGEERAKGNILERFSAQQFPDLHSELNLSSLELGDSALYFCASSPLTGGNTEQFFGPGTRLTVL.

This chain connects TRBV2 to TRBJ1-1, with D hard to call. Germline V CDR1 and CDR2: SNHLY, FYNNEI. Trimming shortened V by 9 bases and J by 11 bases, and 7 bases separated the two germline ends. This CDR3 has 8 residues. CDR3: CARLSAFF. In nucleotides, the CDR3 is TGTGCCAGACTTAGCGCTTTCTTT.

The chain has TRBV18 and TRBJ1-3; tentative D call: TRBD1 (5 bases). V was trimmed by 8 bases and J by 2 bases, leaving 13 bases between them. Germline-derived CDR1 and CDR2 are KGHSH and LQKENI. The CDR3 covers 14 residues. The chain's CDR3 is CASRGQSTGNTIYF. Written as DNA, the CDR3 is TGTGCCAGCAGGGGCCAGTCTACTGGAAACACCATATATTTT.

This clone occurred once. The rearrangement links TRBV5-1 to TRBJ1-2; D is ambiguous. The CDR3 is made up of 16 amino acids. Between the trimmed V and J ends, which lost 4 bases and 7 bases, there was a span of 23 bases. Germline CDR1 reads SGHRS; CDR2 reads YFSETQ. CDR3 residues: CASSMGLSQPVSGYTF. The CDR3 DNA is TGCGCCAGCAGCATGGGTCTTTCACAGCCAGTTAGTGGCTACACCTTC.

In this sample, this clone turned up a few times. V is TRBV5-1 and J is TRBJ1-4; 10 nucleotides agree with TRBD1. The length of the CDR3 is 15 residues. The V segment lost 4 bases and the J segment 8 bases; nucleotides outside the gene matches: 8. Germline-derived CDR1 and CDR2 are SGHRS and YFSETQ. CDR3 bases: TGCGCCAGCAGCCCTACCGGGACAGGGGAAGAAAAACTGTTTTTT. This gives the protein CASSPTGTGEEKLFF.

The V call is TRBV6-5, the J call TRBJ1-6, with TRBD1 identical over 7 bases. The germline V gene encodes CDR1 MNHEY and CDR2 SVGAGI. The CDR3 has 15 residues. The trim removed 0 bases at V and 10 bases at J, leaving 6 bases unmatched. The CDR3 sequence is CASSYSRGLGSPLHF. DNA for the CDR3: TGTGCCAGCAGTTACTCGAGGGGGCTGGGGTCACCCCTCCACTTT.

V is TRBV5-8 and J is TRBJ2-1; the D gene is possibly TRBD2 (6 bases). The CDR3 extends over 14 amino acids. Trimming removed 4 bases at V and 8 bases at J, with 16 bases between. Germline V gives CDR1 SGHTS, CDR2 YDEGEE. CDR3 in amino acids: CASSPRGYYDEQFF. CDR3 nucleotides: TGTGCCAGCAGCCCCCGGGGGTATTACGATGAGCAGTTCTTC. Looking up the rest from reference TRBV5-8 and TRBJ2-1 gives the full variable domain: EAGVTQSPTHLIKTRGQQATLRCSPISGHTSVYWYQQALGLGLQFLLWYDEGEERNRGNFPPRFSGRQFPNYSSELNVNALELEDSALYLCASSPRGYYDEQFFGPGTRLTVL.

This clone was recorded a few times. In nucleotides, the CDR3 is TGCGCCAGCAGCCGCACCGGGACAGTTGAAAGCGGCTACACCTTC. Translating it yields CASSRTGTVESGYTF. The rearrangement links TRBV4-1 to TRBJ1-2; 7 bases are a match to TRBD1. This CDR3 comprises 15 residues. The junction had 13 bases not matched to a gene; V was cut back by 4 bases and J by 8 bases. Germline V gene sequence: CDR1 MGHRA, CDR2 YSYEKL.